Following are 8 T cell receptor beta chains from one sample sequenced in a study of OX40 agonist ivuxolimab in advanced cancers. Sequenced by immunoSEQ multiplex PCR; TCRdb stores in-frame clones only, minus some. The sample lists 50,000 to 60,000 clones; about 90% were seen once. The sequencing here drew on CD4+ or CD8+ T cells sorted from blood, taken in a trial of the OX40 agonist ivuxolimab. The origin of the receptors is an adult with an advanced solid tumor such as melanoma, head and neck, liver or kidney cancer.

The chain combines TRBV14 with TRBJ2-5; the D gene is possibly TRBD1 (5 bases). V was trimmed by 1 base and J by 1 base, leaving 13 bases between them. Germline V lookup: CDR1 SGHDN, CDR2 FVKESK. The CDR3 runs to 16 residues. The DNA for the CDR3 is TGTGCCAGCAGCCAAGGGTACTTGGGGCCCCAAGAGACCCAGTACTTC. It is translated as CASSQGYLGPQETQYF.

The chain has TRBV28 and TRBJ2-7, with 8 bases aligning to TRBD1. CDR3 length: 15 residues. With 3 bases clipped from V and 2 bases from J, the junction kept 6 bases outside the gene matches. From germline, CDR1 is MDHEN and CDR2 SYDVKM. The CDR3: CASSLPGTGAYEQYF. In DNA form, the CDR3 reads TGTGCCAGCAGTTTGCCCGGGACAGGAGCCTACGAGCAGTACTTC.

A remark on this clone: The junction and the germline gene differ at one end; a read error may be behind it. Different DNA sequences within this sample yield the same CDR3. V usage is TRBV7-9 and J usage is TRBJ1-1; D gene uncertain. The V gene's germline CDR1 is SEHNR and CDR2 FQNEAQ (reference sequence). The CDR3 is 15 residues long. CDR3 bases: TGCGCCAGCAGCTTAGAAGGAGGGCGCGGCACTGAAGCTTTCTTT. Protein product: CASSLEGGRGTEAFF.

The chain couples TRBV28 to TRBJ2-2; D may be TRBD2 (6 bases). This CDR3 spans 13 amino acids. The V end was cut by 9 bases, the J end by 3 bases, with 11 bases between. In germline, CDR1 is MDHEN, CDR2 SYDVKM. CDR3 nucleotides: TGTGCCAGTAGGGACTCATACACCGGGGAGCTGTTTTTT. Protein product: CASRDSYTGELFF.

The genes are TRBV2 and TRBJ2-1; tentative D call: TRBD2 (6 bases). Trimming removed 6 bases from V and 3 bases from J, with 18 bases in between. This CDR3 contains 16 residues. From germline, CDR1 is SNHLY and CDR2 FYNNEI. The CDR3 spells CASSLRGGIGYNEQFF. Written as DNA, the CDR3 is TGTGCCAGCAGCCTCAGAGGAGGGATCGGCTACAATGAGCAGTTCTTC.

The chain combines TRBV19 with TRBJ2-3, with 13 bases that match TRBD2. Germline-derived CDR1 and CDR2 are LNHDA and SQIVND (reference sequence). The CDR3 loop spans 16 amino acids. V shed 6 bases and J 1 base; nucleotides not matched to a gene: 4. CDR3 DNA sequence: TGTGCCAGTAGCCGGACTAGCGGGAGAGGCACAGATACGCAGTATTTT. Translation gives CASSRTSGRGTDTQYF.

The V and J genes are TRBV11-2 and TRBJ2-7, with unresolved D. Trimming shortened V by 8 bases and J by 2 bases, and 10 bases separated the two germline ends. The germline V gene encodes CDR1 SGHAT and CDR2 FQNNGV. The CDR3 runs to 12 residues. CDR3: CASGKFAYEQYF. The DNA for the CDR3 is TGTGCCAGCGGAAAATTCGCCTACGAGCAGTACTTC.

V gene TRBV4-2 combines with J gene TRBJ2-1; no clear D gene. The CDR3 totals 12 residues. Germline V gene lookup returns CDR1 LGHNA and CDR2 YNFKEQ. V shed 4 bases and J shed 4 bases, with 5 bases lying between them. The CDR3 protein is CASSPEYNEQFF. As DNA, the CDR3 is TGTGCCAGCAGCCCCGAATACAATGAGCAGTTCTTC.